The clone carrying this T cell receptor (beta chain) appeared a single time. Its antigen remains unknown. This specimen belongs to a study of PD-1 blockade in classical Hodgkin lymphoma. Relapse was seen in all patients after autologous stem cell transplantation, and brentuximab vedotin exposure was variable. Repertoires were generated with immunoSEQ multiplex PCR, while TCRdb's copy carries only in-frame clones and drops some. The sample includes about 40,000 clones, under 75% seen only once; the top ten take less than 4%. Study-level findings and limits: What drove the repertoire differences, possibly disease activity or prior therapy, has not been defined. In newly diagnosed patients, baseline TCR diversity was reportedly below that of healthy donors.

V was shortened by 0 bases and J by 3 bases, with 9 bases between the two germline ends. Germline CDR1 is MNHEY and CDR2 is SVGAGI. This CDR3 is built from 16 residues. The material was peripheral blood mononuclear cells (PBMCs), obtained at baseline. The receptor comes from a human donor with classical Hodgkin lymphoma. The V gene is TRBV6-5, the J gene TRBJ1-6; D ambiguous. The CDR3 DNA is TGTGCCAGCAGTTACTCGCGGCAGAGCTATAATTCACCCCTCCACTTT. This gives the protein CASSYSRQSYNSPLHF.